These 30 T cell receptor beta chains came from one sample sequenced in a study of T cells after yellow fever vaccination. Each CDR3 protein is one row after TCRdb ran MiXCR on the 5' RACE reads. Among around 310,000 distinct CDR3 sequences listed, approximately 4.2% were seen once. The sample consisted of PBMCs, taken 5 days after the yellow fever booster vaccination. All receptors derive from a man younger than 35 who received the YFV17D yellow fever vaccine.

This clonotype has a handful of counts. The V gene is TRBV5-1, the J gene TRBJ1-1, with 10 bases matching TRBD1. V was pared by 1 base and J by 3 bases, with 3 bases of the junction left unmatched. Germline lookup yields CDR1 SGHRS and CDR2 YFSETQ. CDR3 length: 15 amino acids. CDR3 bases: TGCGCCAGCAGCTTGCGGGACAGGGGAGACACTGAAGCTTTCTTT. Amino acids: CASSLRDRGDTEAFF.

This clonotype showed up many times. This chain links TRBV7-6 with TRBJ2-5; D may be TRBD2 (6 bases). The CDR3 totals 17 residues. Germline V gives CDR1 SGHVS, CDR2 FNYEAQ. The V end was cut by 1 base, the J end by 0 bases, with 15 bases between. This chain's CDR3 is CASSLEAAGPNQETQYF. The CDR3 DNA reads TGTGCCAGCAGCTTAGAGGCCGCGGGACCGAACCAAGAGACCCAGTACTTC.

This clonotype has ten or more counts. CDR3 residues: CASSPQDNEQFF. Written as DNA, the CDR3 is TGTGCCAGCTCACCACAAGACAATGAGCAGTTCTTC. The rearrangement joins TRBV18 to TRBJ2-1, with unresolved D. Germline V gene sequence: CDR1 KGHSH, CDR2 LQKENI. Trimming took 1 base from V and 5 from J, leaving 3 bases between them. This CDR3 spans 12 amino acids.

The chain employs TRBV20-1 and TRBJ1-2; perhaps TRBD1 as D (6 bases). This CDR3 has 14 amino acids. V was clipped by 2 bases and J by 8 bases, with 18 bases between them. From germline, CDR1 is DFQATT and CDR2 SNEGSKA (reference sequence). The CDR3 DNA reads TGCAGTGCTAGACATGGCGGGGGCGATAGCGGCTACACCTTC. Encoded protein: CSARHGGGDSGYTF.

Ten or more counts support this clonotype. The V and J genes are TRBV7-2 and TRBJ2-3, with D uncertain. This CDR3 is 13 amino acids long. Germline-derived CDR1 and CDR2 are SGHTA and FQGNSA. V lost 3 bases and J lost 2, with 6 bases in between. The CDR3 region has the DNA TGTGCCAGCAGCTTGTGGGCCACAGATACGCAGTATTTT. It codes for CASSLWATDTQYF.

V usage is TRBV20-1 and J usage is TRBJ1-5; D uncertain. Germline V gene lookup returns CDR1 DFQATT and CDR2 SNEGSKA (reference sequence). The CDR3 is 14 residues long. Between the trimmed V and J ends, which lost 5 bases and 4 bases, there was a span of 15 bases. The CDR3 nucleotides are TGCAGTGCTCTTCAGGCAAATGGGAATCAGCCCCAGCATTTT. Its protein is CSALQANGNQPQHF.

This clonotype was recorded a few times. The CDR3 is CASSGMASYNEQFF. CDR3 DNA sequence: TGTGCCAGCAGCGGAATGGCCTCCTACAATGAGCAGTTCTTC. This chain connects TRBV9 to TRBJ2-1; D uncertain. Germline V gives CDR1 SGDLS, CDR2 YYNGEE. V lost 3 bases, J lost 0 bases, and 7 bases lay in between. CDR3 length equals 14 residues.

This clonotype showed up many times. An end of the junction does not agree with germline; a read error may underlie this. The chain uses TRBV12-3 or TRBV12-4 and TRBJ2-7; D ambiguous. The CDR3 has 13 residues. Here the CDR3 DNA reads TGCGCCAGCAGCTTTGGCGGATCCTACGAGCAGTACTTC. Translation gives CASSFGGSYEQYF.

This clonotype was counted a few times. This chain links TRBV10-3 with TRBJ1-5; 7 bases match TRBD1. Germline values: CDR1 ENHRY, CDR2 SYGVKD. After removal of 10 bases from V and 3 bases from J, the junction contained 6 bases not matched to a gene. This CDR3 is built from 13 residues. CDR3 sequence: CASGGQPNQPQHF. The DNA for the CDR3 is TGTGCCAGTGGGGGACAGCCCAATCAGCCCCAGCATTTT.

This clonotype has a handful of counts. V is TRBV6-2 or TRBV6-3 and J is TRBJ2-7; maybe TRBD2 (5 bases). The germline V gene has CDR1 MNHEY and CDR2 SVGEGT. With 8 bases removed from V and 5 bases from J, the gap between germline ends came to 16 bases. The CDR3 covers 13 residues. CDR3 loop: CASGRLPIHEQYV. The DNA of the CDR3 is TGTGCCAGCGGGAGACTACCTATCCACGAGCAGTACGTC.

The chain couples TRBV7-8 to TRBJ2-3; maybe TRBD1 (6 bases). Germline V lookup: CDR1 SGHVS, CDR2 FQNEAQ. V was shortened by 4 bases and J by 1 base, with 18 bases between the two germline ends. The CDR3 loop spans 17 amino acids. The CDR3 nucleotides read TGTGCCAGCAGCTCGACACCAGGGGAAAAGGGCACAGATACGCAGTATTTT. This translates into CASSSTPGEKGTDTQYF.

Only a few counts were recorded for this clonotype. V gene TRBV11-3 combines with J gene TRBJ2-3; no clear D. Germline CDR1 and CDR2: SGHNT and YENEEA. CDR3 size: 14 residues. Trimming pared 5 bases from V and 0 bases from J, leaving 9 bases between. The CDR3 DNA reads as TGTGCCAGCAGCCCCCGTACTAGCACAGATACGCAGTATTTT. Translated: CASSPRTSTDTQYF.

This clonotype has ten or more counts. The V gene is TRBV5-6, the J gene TRBJ1-6; unclear D gene. V dropped 6 bases and J dropped 9 bases, with 13 bases sitting between them. In germline, CDR1 is SGHDT, CDR2 YYEEEE. The CDR3 is made up of 13 amino acids. CDR3 in amino acids: CASTSSHGSPLHF. The CDR3 region has the DNA TGTGCCAGCACCTCTTCCCATGGTTCACCCCTCCACTTT.

This chain joins TRBV20-1 and TRBJ1-1; the D is unclear. CDR1 DFQATT and CDR2 SNEGSKA come from the germline V gene (reference sequence). Trimming removed 2 bases at V and 4 bases at J, with 5 bases between. CDR3 length: 11 amino acids. In DNA form, the CDR3 reads TGCAGTGCTAGACCCACCACTGAAGCTTTCTTT. Translation: CSARPTTEAFF.

Many counts were recorded for this clonotype. The chain carries TRBV12-3 or TRBV12-4 and TRBJ2-7; 8 positions agree with TRBD1. The CDR3 runs to 12 residues. V lost 7 bases and J lost 2; bases outside the gene matches: 1. Here the CDR3 reads CASKGQAYEQYF. In DNA form, the CDR3 reads TGTGCCAGCAAGGGACAGGCCTACGAGCAGTACTTC.

This rearrangement joins TRBV29-1 to TRBJ2-5, with no clear D. The CDR3 has 12 residues. V shed 5 bases and J shed 0 bases, with 7 bases lying between them. Germline lookup yields CDR1 SQVTM and CDR2 ANQGSEA. The CDR3 nucleotides are TGCAGCGTTAAGGCGTACCAAGAGACCCAGTACTTC. Residues: CSVKAYQETQYF.

This clonotype has only a few counts. This chain connects TRBV14 to TRBJ1-1; D gene ambiguous. The CDR3 consists of 14 residues. Germline CDR1 SGHDN, CDR2 FVKESK. The V end was cut by 3 bases, the J end by 5 bases, with 13 bases between. CDR3 loop: CASSQVLGGTEAFF. As DNA, the CDR3 is TGTGCCAGCAGCCAGGTGCTCGGAGGGACTGAAGCTTTCTTT.

This chain links TRBV4-3 with TRBJ2-2, with D hard to call. The CDR3 sequence is 18 residues long. V lost 0 bases to trimming and J lost 6 bases, with 20 bases between them. Germline V CDR1 and CDR2: LGHNA, YSLEER. CDR3 sequence reads: CASSQEMLGQNLAGELFF. CDR3 bases: TGCGCCAGCAGCCAAGAAATGTTAGGGCAGAACCTGGCCGGGGAGCTGTTTTTT.

This clonotype was seen repeatedly, ten times or more. The V call is TRBV12-3 or TRBV12-4, the J call TRBJ1-5, with 8 positions matching TRBD1. Trimming took 3 bases from V and 4 from J; bases not matched to a gene: 2. CDR3 length: 14 residues. The CDR3 loop is CASSLGQVNQPQHF. CDR3 nucleotides: TGTGCCAGCAGTTTGGGACAGGTGAATCAGCCCCAGCATTTT.

The V call is TRBV4-1, the J call TRBJ2-1; 7 nucleotides align to TRBD2. This CDR3 contains 17 residues. CDR1 is MGHRA and CDR2 is YSYEKL in the germline V gene. V shed 1 base and J 7 bases; nucleotides not matched to a gene: 13. The CDR3 protein is CASSQGASGKWGNEQFF. DNA of the CDR3: TGCGCCAGCAGCCAAGGGGCCAGCGGGAAGTGGGGTAATGAGCAGTTCTTC.

Many counts were recorded for this clonotype. This chain joins TRBV6-2 or TRBV6-3 and TRBJ1-1; D possibly corresponds to TRBD1 (5 bases). The CDR3 runs to 14 residues. Per germline, CDR1 MNHEY and CDR2 SVGEGT. Trimming stripped 4 bases from V and 6 bases from J, with 15 bases between. The CDR3 DNA is TGTGCCAGCAGTTTAGGACACTCAGGCCCTGAAGCTTTCTTT. This codes for CASSLGHSGPEAFF.

This clonotype was counted between two and nine times. The rearrangement links TRBV3-1 to TRBJ1-1; D call uncertain. Trimming removed 1 base from V and 1 base from J, with 10 bases in between. Germline V gene sequence: CDR1 LGHDT, CDR2 YNNKEL (reference sequence). The CDR3 has 15 residues. The CDR3 bases are TGTGCCAGCAGCCAAGGAGTTTTCGGGAACACTGAAGCTTTCTTT. Translating gives CASSQGVFGNTEAFF.

As regards this clonotype: The junction and the germline gene differ at one end; a read error may be behind it. V and J are TRBV7-2 and TRBJ2-1; either TRBD1 or TRBD2 may supply D (7 bases each). Germline CDR1 is SGHTA and CDR2 is FQGNSA. This CDR3 region has 16 residues. The CDR3 protein is CASSLGGGQSYNEQFF. As DNA, the CDR3 is TGTGCCAGCAGTTTAGGGGGGGGACAGTCCTACAATGAGCAGTTCTTC.

This clonotype counts as medium-sized. The genes are TRBV7-8 and TRBJ2-1; 8 bases match TRBD2. From germline, CDR1 is SGHVS and CDR2 FQNEAQ. This CDR3 is 18 amino acids long. The ends lost 0 bases at V and 0 bases at J; junction bases unmatched: 7. CDR3 coding DNA: TGTGCCAGCAGCTTAGCGCTTATAGCGGGGTTCTCCTACAATGAGCAGTTCTTC. Amino acids: CASSLALIAGFSYNEQFF.

This clonotype was observed a few times. V gene TRBV5-1 combines with J gene TRBJ1-2, with no clear D. Trimming took 2 bases from V and 6 from J, leaving 14 bases between them. The germline V gene encodes CDR1 SGHRS and CDR2 YFSETQ. There are 14 residues in the CDR3. CDR3 in DNA: TGCGCCAGCAGCTTTAACAATCAGGAGAATGGCTACACCTTC. Protein sequence: CASSFNNQENGYTF.

The DNA of the CDR3 is TGTGCCAGCAGCTCAAGACAGGGAAGGGGCACCGGGGAGCTGTTTTTT. Translating it yields CASSSRQGRGTGELFF. The gene calls are TRBV13 and TRBJ2-2; 7 bases line up with TRBD1. The ends lost 4 bases at V and 4 bases at J; junction bases unmatched: 9. Germline CDR1 reads PRHDT; CDR2 reads FYEKMQ (reference sequence). This CDR3 region has 16 residues.

This chain uses TRBV7-9 with TRBJ1-1; 8 bases match TRBD1. Germline V lookup: CDR1 SEHNR, CDR2 FQNEAQ (reference sequence). The V segment lost 6 bases and the J segment 10 bases; nucleotides outside the gene matches: 7. This CDR3 comprises 12 residues. The DNA of the CDR3 is TGTGCCAGCAGGTCCGGACAGGGACGAGCTTTCTTT. Residues: CASRSGQGRAFF.

The chain combines TRBV5-1 with TRBJ1-2; tentative D call: TRBD1 (6 bases). There are 16 residues in the CDR3. From germline, CDR1 is SGHRS and CDR2 YFSETQ. Trimming stripped 5 bases from V and 5 bases from J, with 22 bases between. Here the CDR3 DNA reads TGCGCCAGCAGAACCCTGGGGGGCGTAGTCCCTTATGGCTACACCTTC. Translating it yields CASRTLGGVVPYGYTF. Full variable domain (remainder filled in from reference TRBV5-1 and TRBJ1-2): KAGVTQTPRYLIKTRGQQVTLSCSPISGHRSVSWYQQTPGQGLQFLFEYFSETQRNKGNFPGRFSGRQFSNSRSEMNVSTLELGDSALYLCASRTLGGVVPYGYTFGSGTRLTVV.

This chain uses TRBV7-2 with TRBJ2-5; D ambiguous. Between the trimmed V and J ends, which lost 0 bases and 7 bases, there was a span of 24 bases. Germline CDR1 reads SGHTA; CDR2 reads FQGNSA. This CDR3 is built from 18 residues. The CDR3 coding sequence is TGTGCCAGCAGCTTAGCCCGCCTACCGGAGCTTACTGTAGGGACCCAGTACTTC. It yields the protein CASSLARLPELTVGTQYF. The full variable domain, completed using reference TRBV7-2 and TRBJ2-5, is GAGVSQSPSNKVTEKGKDVELRCDPISGHTALYWYRQSLGQGLEFLIYFQGNSAPDKSGLPSDRFSAERTGGSVSTLTIQRTQQEDSAVYLCASSLARLPELTVGTQYFGPGTRLLVL.

The table lists this clonotype with many counts. This chain connects TRBV4-3 to TRBJ2-2; a weak D match, TRBD2 (6 bases). The CDR3 runs to 16 residues. From germline, CDR1 is LGHNA and CDR2 YSLEER. The ends were cut back, 0 bases at V and 4 bases at J, with 12 bases in the middle. The CDR3 nucleotides are TGCGCCAGCAGCCAAGATTCGGGGGTTGGCACCGGGGAGCTGTTTTTT. Encoded protein: CASSQDSGVGTGELFF.